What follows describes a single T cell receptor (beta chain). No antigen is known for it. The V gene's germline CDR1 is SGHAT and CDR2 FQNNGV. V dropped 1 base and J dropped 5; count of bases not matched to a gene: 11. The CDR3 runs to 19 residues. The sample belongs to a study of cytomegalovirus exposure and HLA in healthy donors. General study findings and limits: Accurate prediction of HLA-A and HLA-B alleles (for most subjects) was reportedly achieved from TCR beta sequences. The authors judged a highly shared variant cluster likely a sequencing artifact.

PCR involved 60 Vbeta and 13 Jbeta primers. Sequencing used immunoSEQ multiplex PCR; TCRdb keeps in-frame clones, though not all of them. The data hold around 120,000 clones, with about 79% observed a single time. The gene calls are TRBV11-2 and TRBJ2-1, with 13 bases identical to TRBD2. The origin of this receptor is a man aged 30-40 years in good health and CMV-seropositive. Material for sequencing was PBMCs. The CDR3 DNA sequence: TGTGCCAGCAGCTTAGGTTTTGGCCCCGGGACTAGCGGGAACAATGAGCAGTTCTTC. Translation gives CASSLGFGPGTSGNNEQFF.